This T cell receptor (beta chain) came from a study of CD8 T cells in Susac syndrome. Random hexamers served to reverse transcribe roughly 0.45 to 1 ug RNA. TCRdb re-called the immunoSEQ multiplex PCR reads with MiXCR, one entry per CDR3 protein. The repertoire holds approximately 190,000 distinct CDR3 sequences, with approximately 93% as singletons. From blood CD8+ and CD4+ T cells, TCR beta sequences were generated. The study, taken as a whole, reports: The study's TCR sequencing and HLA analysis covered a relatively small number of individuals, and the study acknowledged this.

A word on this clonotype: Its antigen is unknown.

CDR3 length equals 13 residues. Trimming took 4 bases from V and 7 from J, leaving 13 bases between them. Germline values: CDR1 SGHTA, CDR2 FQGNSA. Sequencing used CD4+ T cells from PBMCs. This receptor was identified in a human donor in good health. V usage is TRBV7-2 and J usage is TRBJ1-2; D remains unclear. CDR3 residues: CASSSPYPSGYTF. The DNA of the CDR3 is TGTGCCAGCAGCTCCCCATATCCCTCTGGCTACACCTTC.